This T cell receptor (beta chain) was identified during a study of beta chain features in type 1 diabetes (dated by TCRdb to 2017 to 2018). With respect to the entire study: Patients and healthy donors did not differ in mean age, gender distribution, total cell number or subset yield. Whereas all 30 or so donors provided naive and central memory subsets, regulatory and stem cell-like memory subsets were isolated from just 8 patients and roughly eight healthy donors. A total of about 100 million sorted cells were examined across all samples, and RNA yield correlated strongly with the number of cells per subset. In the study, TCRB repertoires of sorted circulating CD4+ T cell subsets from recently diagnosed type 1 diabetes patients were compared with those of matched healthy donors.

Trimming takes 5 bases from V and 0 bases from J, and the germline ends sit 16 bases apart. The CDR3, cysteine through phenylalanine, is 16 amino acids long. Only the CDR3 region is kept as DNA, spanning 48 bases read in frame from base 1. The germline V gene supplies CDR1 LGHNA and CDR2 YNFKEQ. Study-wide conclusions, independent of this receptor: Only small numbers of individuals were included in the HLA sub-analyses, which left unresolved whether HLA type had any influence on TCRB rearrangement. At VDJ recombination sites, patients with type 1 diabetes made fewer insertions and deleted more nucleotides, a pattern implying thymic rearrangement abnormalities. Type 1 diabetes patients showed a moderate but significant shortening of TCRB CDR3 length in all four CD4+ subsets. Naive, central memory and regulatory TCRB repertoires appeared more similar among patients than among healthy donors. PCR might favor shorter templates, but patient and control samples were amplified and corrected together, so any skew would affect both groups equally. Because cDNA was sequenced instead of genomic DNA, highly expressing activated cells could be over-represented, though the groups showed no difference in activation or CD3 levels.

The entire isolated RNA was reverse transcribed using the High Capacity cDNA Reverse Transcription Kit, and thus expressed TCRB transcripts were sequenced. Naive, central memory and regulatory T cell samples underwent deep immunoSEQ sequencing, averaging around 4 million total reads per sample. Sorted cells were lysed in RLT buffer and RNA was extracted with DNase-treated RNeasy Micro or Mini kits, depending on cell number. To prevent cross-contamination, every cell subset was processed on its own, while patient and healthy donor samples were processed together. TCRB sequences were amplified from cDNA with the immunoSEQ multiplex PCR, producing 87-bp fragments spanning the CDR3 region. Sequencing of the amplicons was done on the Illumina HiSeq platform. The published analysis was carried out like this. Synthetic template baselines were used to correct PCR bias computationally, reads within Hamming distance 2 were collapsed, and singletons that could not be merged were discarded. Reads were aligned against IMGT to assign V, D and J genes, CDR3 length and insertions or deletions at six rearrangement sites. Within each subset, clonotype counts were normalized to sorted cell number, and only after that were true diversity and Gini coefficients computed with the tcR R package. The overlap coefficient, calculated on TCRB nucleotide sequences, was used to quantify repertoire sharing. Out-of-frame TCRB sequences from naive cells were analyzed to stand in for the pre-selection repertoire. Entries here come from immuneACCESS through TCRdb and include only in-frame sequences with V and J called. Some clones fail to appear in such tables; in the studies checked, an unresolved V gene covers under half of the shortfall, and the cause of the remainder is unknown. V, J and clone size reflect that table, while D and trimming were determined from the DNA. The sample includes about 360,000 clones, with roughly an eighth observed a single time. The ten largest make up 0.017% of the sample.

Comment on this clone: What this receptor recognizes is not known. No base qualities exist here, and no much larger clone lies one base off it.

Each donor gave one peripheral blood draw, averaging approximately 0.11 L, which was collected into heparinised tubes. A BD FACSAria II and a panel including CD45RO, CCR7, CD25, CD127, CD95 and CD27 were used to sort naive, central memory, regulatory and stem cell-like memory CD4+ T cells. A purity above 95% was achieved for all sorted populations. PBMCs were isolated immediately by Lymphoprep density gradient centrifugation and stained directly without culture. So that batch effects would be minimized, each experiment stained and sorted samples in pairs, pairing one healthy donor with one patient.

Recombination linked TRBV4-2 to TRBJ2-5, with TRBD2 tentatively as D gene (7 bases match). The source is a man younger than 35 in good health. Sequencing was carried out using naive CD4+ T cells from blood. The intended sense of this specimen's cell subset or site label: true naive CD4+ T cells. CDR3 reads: CASSERGAQYQETQYF. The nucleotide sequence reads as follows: TGTGCCAGCAGCGAACGGGGGGCCCAGTACCAAGAGACCCAGTACTTC.